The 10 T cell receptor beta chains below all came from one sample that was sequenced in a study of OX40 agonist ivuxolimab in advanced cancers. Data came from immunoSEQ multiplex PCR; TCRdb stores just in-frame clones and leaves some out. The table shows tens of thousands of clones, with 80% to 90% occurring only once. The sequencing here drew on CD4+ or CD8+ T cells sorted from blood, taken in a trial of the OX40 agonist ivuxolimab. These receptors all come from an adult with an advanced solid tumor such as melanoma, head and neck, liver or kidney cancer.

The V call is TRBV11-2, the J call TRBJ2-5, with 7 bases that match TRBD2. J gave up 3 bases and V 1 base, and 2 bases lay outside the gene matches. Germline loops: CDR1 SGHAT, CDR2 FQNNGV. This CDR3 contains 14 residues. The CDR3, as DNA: TGTGCCAGCAGCTTAGCCCTAGCGGAAGAGACCCAGTACTTC. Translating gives CASSLALAEETQYF.

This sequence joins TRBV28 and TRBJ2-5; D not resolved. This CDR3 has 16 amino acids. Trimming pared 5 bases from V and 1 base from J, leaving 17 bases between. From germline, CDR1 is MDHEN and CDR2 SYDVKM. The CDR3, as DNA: TGTGCCAGCAGTGTCCCCGGGCCGAGCCCCCAAGAGACCCAGTACTTC. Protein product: CASSVPGPSPQETQYF.

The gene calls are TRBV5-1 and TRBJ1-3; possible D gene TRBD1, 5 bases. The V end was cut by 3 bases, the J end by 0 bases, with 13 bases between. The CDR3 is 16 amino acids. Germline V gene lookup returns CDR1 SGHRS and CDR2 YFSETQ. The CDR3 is CASSSLGTDSGNTIYF. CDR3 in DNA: TGCGCCAGCAGCTCTCTCGGGACGGACTCTGGAAACACCATATATTTT.

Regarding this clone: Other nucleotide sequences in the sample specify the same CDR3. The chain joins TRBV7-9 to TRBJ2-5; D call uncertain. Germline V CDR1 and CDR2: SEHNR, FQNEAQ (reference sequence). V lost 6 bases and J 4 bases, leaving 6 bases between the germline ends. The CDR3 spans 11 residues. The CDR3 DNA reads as TGTGCCAGCAGTTCACTAGAGACCCAGTACTTC. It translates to CASSSLETQYF.

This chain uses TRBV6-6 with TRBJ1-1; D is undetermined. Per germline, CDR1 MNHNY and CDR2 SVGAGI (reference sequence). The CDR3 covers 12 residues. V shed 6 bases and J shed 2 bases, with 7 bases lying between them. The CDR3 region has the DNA TGTGCCAGCAGCTCCACTAACACTGAAGCTTTCTTT. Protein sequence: CASSSTNTEAFF.

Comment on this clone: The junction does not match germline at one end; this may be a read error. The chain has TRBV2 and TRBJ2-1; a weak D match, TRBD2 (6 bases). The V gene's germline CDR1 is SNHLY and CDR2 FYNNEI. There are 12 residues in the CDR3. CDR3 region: CASSDLGREGIF. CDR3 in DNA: TGTGCCAGCAGTGATTTGGGGCGGGAAGGGATCTTC.

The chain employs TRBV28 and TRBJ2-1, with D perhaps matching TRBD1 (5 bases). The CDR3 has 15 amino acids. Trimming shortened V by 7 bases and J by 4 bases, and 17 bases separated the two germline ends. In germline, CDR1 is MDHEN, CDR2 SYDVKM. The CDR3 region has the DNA TGTGCCAGCACGCCCAGGGCAGGCACTTACAATGAGCAGTTCTTC. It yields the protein CASTPRAGTYNEQFF.

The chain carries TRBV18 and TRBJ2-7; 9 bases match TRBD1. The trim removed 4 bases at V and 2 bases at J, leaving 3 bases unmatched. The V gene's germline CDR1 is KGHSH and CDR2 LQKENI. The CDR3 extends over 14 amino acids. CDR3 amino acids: CASSRGTGTYEQYF. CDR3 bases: TGTGCCAGCTCACGGGGGACAGGGACCTACGAGCAGTACTTC.

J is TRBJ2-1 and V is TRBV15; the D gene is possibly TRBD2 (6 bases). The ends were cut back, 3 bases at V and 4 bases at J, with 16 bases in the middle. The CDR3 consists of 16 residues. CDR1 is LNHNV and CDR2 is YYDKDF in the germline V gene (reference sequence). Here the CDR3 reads CATSRGRNQEYNEQFF. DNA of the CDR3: TGTGCCACCAGCAGGGGGAGGAACCAAGAATACAATGAGCAGTTCTTC.

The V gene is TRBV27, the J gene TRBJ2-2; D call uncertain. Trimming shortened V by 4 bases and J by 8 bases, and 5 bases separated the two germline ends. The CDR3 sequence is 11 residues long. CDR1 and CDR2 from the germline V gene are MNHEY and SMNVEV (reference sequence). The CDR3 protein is CASSSKGELFF. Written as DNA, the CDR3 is TGTGCCAGCAGTTCTAAGGGGGAGCTGTTTTTT.